Shown below are 9 T cell receptor beta chains from a single sample sequenced in a study of cytomegalovirus exposure and HLA in healthy donors. 13 Jbeta primers and 60 Vbeta primers were used for the PCR. The protocol was immunoSEQ multiplex PCR, while the TCRdb copy is restricted to in-frame clones and leaves out a portion. The sample has about 200,000 clones, over 75% seen once; the top ten hold less than 2%. Sequencing used PBMCs. These receptors originate from a man aged 18 to 30 in good health and CMV-seronegative.

The genes are TRBV27 and TRBJ2-7; the match to TRBD1 covers 8 bases. Losses at the gene ends were 9 bases for V and 3 bases for J; bases not matched to a gene: 7. The germline gives CDR1 MNHEY, CDR2 SMNVEV (reference sequence). This CDR3 has 13 residues. The CDR3 DNA reads as TGTGCCAGTGCTAGACAGGGGCTCTACGAGCAGTACTTC. As protein: CASARQGLYEQYF.

The chain combines TRBV7-9 with TRBJ2-3; TRBD2 agrees at 12 bases. V dropped 6 bases and J dropped 3; count of bases not matched to a gene: 1. Germline assignment: CDR1 SEHNR and CDR2 FQNEAQ (reference sequence). The CDR3 loop spans 14 amino acids. This chain's CDR3 is CASRTSGRTDTQYF. CDR3 DNA: TGTGCCAGCAGGACTAGCGGGAGAACAGATACGCAGTATTTT.

This clone was seen a few times. The chain carries TRBV29-1 and TRBJ2-7; weak D call: TRBD2 (6 bases). This CDR3 comprises 13 residues. Per germline, CDR1 SQVTM and CDR2 ANQGSEA. V lost 5 bases and J 3 bases, leaving 14 bases between the germline ends. CDR3 DNA sequence: TGCAGCGTTCAGAGTGCCGGGGGCTACGAGCAGTACTTC. Protein sequence: CSVQSAGGYEQYF.

The chain uses TRBV7-8 and TRBJ2-2; the match to TRBD2 covers 7 bases. CDR1 is SGHVS, CDR2 FQNEAQ, per germline. V was clipped by 3 bases and J by 7 bases; unmatched bases: 11. There are 16 residues in the CDR3. DNA of the CDR3: TGTGCCAGCAGCTTTATGGCTAGCGGCGGCGGCGGGGAGCTGTTTTTT. Its translation: CASSFMASGGGGELFF.

The chain joins TRBV27 to TRBJ1-1; TRBD1 matches at 7 bases. CDR1 MNHEY and CDR2 SMNVEV come from the germline V gene (reference sequence). The length of the CDR3 is 15 residues. With V trimmed by 4 bases and J by 2 bases, 7 bases remained unmatched. CDR3 protein: CASSSRTGINTEAFF. CDR3 in DNA: TGTGCCAGCAGTTCCCGGACAGGTATCAACACTGAAGCTTTCTTT.

CDR3 sequence (DNA): TGTGCCAGCAGCCAGGATATCGACGGGAGGAGTGGCTACACCTTC. Its translation is CASSQDIDGRSGYTF. This rearrangement joins TRBV14 to TRBJ1-2, with D hard to call. The ends were cut back, 3 bases at V and 7 bases at J, with 18 bases in the middle. This CDR3 is built from 15 residues. Germline CDR1 and CDR2: SGHDN and FVKESK.

The V and J genes are TRBV7-9 and TRBJ1-5, with a tentative D call TRBD1 (6 bases). Germline values: CDR1 SEHNR, CDR2 FQNEAQ (reference sequence). The CDR3 has 16 amino acids. Trimming removed 1 base from V and 5 bases from J, with 15 bases in between. The chain's CDR3 is CASSLGPGTTDQPQHF. DNA for the CDR3: TGTGCCAGCAGCTTAGGGCCCGGGACAACGGATCAGCCCCAGCATTTT.

The J gene is TRBJ2-3, the V gene TRBV7-3; 8 nucleotides agree with TRBD2. Trimming took 2 bases from V and 3 from J; bases not matched to a gene: 4. CDR3 size: 15 residues. Germline CDR1 is SGHTA and CDR2 is FQGTGA. The CDR3: CASSLGSGGTDTQYF. CDR3 sequence (DNA): TGTGCCAGCAGCTTAGGTTCGGGAGGGACAGATACGCAGTATTTT. Variable domain in full (rest from reference TRBV7-3 and TRBJ2-3): GAGVSQTPSNKVTEKGKYVELRCDPISGHTALYWYRQSLGQGPEFLIYFQGTGAADDSGLPNDRFFAVRPEGSVSTLKIQRTERGDSAVYLCASSLGSGGTDTQYFGPGTRLTVL.

The sample holds one count of this clone. V is TRBV7-9 and J is TRBJ1-2; TRBD1 is a possible D gene (6 bases). The CDR3 has 16 residues. CDR1 and CDR2 (germline): SEHNR, FQNEAQ (reference sequence). V was pared by 5 bases and J by 5 bases, with 21 bases between. CDR3 protein: CASSPSNREGLYGYTF. DNA of the CDR3: TGTGCCAGCAGCCCCTCGAACAGGGAGGGACTATATGGCTACACCTTC.